This T cell receptor beta chain is from a study of blood T cell repertoires in COVID-19. In the study overall: Sources were T cells, B-cell-depleted T cells, or PBMCs; the material itself was cDNA or gDNA.

Trimming removed 4 bases from V and 1 base from J, with 16 bases in between. In germline, CDR1 is LGHDT, CDR2 YNNKEL (reference sequence). The CDR3 sequence is 16 residues long. Under the authors' procedure: Counts of nucleated cells, estimated from reference gene primer amplification, were obtained. TCRdb's table, derived via immunoSEQ multiplex PCR, lists solely in-frame clones and lacks some. V, J and clone size reflect that table, while D and trimming were determined from the DNA. The repertoire holds 330,000 or so clones, with 88% as singletons. Allocation to cohorts depended on clinical history reported by the participants. It was within 2 weeks before study entry that exposed participants met a COVID-19 case.

Sample: PBMCs or T cells enriched from blood (not recorded which). V usage is TRBV3-1 (or the pseudogene TRBV3-2) and J usage is TRBJ1-1; D is unresolved. The sequence came from a woman aged 25-40 years who had been exposed to COVID-19. The CDR3 DNA reads TGTGCCAGCAGCCTCCGGAGGCCCGAGGGGAACACTGAAGCTTTCTTT. Its protein is CASSLRRPEGNTEAFF.